A single sample is the source of the 17 T cell receptor beta chains below, sequenced in a study of T cells in women clearing cervical HPV infection listed by TCRdb under 2018. The method behind the library was the immunoSEQ multiplex PCR assay. In its TCRdb copy, this immuneACCESS table keeps in-frame sequences only and misses some clones. Where compared with another copy, unresolved V genes explain less than half of these, and the others have no known cause. This specimen's table enumerates more than 20,000 clones. Around a tenth of the sample is in the top ten clones. Sequencing was carried out using blood buffy coat. The origin of the receptors is a woman between 18 and 69 years old with a cervical HPV16 infection that either progressed to CIN3+ or cleared (not recorded which).

Points on this clone: The read halts 3 residues ahead of the CDR3 end, with the missing end drawn from the germline J gene. The V gene is TRBV5-6, the J gene TRBJ2-1; D is ambiguous. V was pared by 2 bases and J by 7 bases, with 10 bases between. In germline, CDR1 is SGHDT, CDR2 YYEEEE. The CDR3 extends over 13 amino acids. This chain's CDR3 is CASSFISGNEQFF. The sequenced CDR3 bases are TGTGCCAGCAGCTTTATCTCCGGGAATGAG.

In regard to this clone: The DNA ends 3 residues before the CDR3 does, and the rest of the CDR3 is filled in from the germline J gene. The J gene is TRBJ1-1, the V gene TRBV15, with D tentatively TRBD1 (6 bases). CDR1 LNHNV and CDR2 YYDKDF come from the germline V gene (reference sequence). The CDR3 has 14 residues. V lost 2 bases and J lost 3, with 10 bases in between. The sequenced CDR3 bases are TGTGCCACCAGCAGACCAGGGGTTTACACTGAA. Encoded protein: CATSRPGVYTE. The complete CDR3 reads CATSRPGVYTEAFF.

On this clone itself: Read sequence stops 3 residues before the CDR3 end, and the germline J gene provides the missing end. This sequence joins TRBV10-1 and TRBJ2-1, with D possibly TRBD1 on 6 matching bases. This CDR3 region has 15 residues. The germline gives CDR1 WNHNN, CDR2 SYGVQD (reference sequence). V shed 4 bases and J shed 6 bases, with 16 bases lying between them. Incomplete CDR3 DNA: TGCGCCAGCAGTGGGTCGACCCAGGGGAGCAATGAG. Translating gives CASSGSTQGSNE. The entire CDR3 reads CASSGSTQGSNEQFF.

Turning to this clone: One junction end does not reproduce the germline sequence, and a read error may be involved. With the read ending 3 residues before the CDR3 end, the germline J gene is used to fill in that end. The V and J genes are TRBV19 and TRBJ2-7, with D tentatively TRBD1 (6 bases). Germline V lookup: CDR1 LNHDA, CDR2 SQIVND (reference sequence). This CDR3 is built from 15 residues. The part of the CDR3 DNA that was read is TGTGCCAGTAGCATAGGTCAGGGGATCTGGAGCGAG. Its protein product is CASSIGQGIWSE. The full CDR3 is CASSIGQGIWSEQYF.

Of note for this clone: The missing CDR3 end, 3 residues past where the read stops, is filled in from the germline J gene. The rearrangement joins TRBV20-1 to TRBJ1-5, with 7 bases that match TRBD1. Per germline, CDR1 DFQATT and CDR2 SNEGSKA (reference sequence). V was pared by 6 bases and J by 3 bases, with 5 bases of the junction left unmatched. CDR3 length equals 13 residues. The CDR3 DNA, read in part, is TGCAGTGCCCGACAGGGTCCCAATCAGCCC. It yields the protein CSARQGPNQP. The full-length CDR3 reads as CSARQGPNQPQHF.

Of note for this clone: The read ends 3 residues shy of where the CDR3 ends; the end is completed using the germline J gene. The same CDR3 is also encoded by other DNA sequences in this sample. The J gene is TRBJ1-1, the V gene TRBV19; TRBD1 might be the D (5 bases). Germline V gives CDR1 LNHDA, CDR2 SQIVND (reference sequence). CDR3 length: 14 amino acids. The CDR3: CASTPGTSDQTAFF. The CDR3 bases that were read are TGTGCCAGTACTCCCGGGACTAGCGATCAGACC. The full variable domain, rest sourced from reference TRBV19 and TRBJ1-1, is DGGITQSPKYLFRKEGQNVTLSCEQNLNHDAMYWYRQDPGQGLRLIYYSQIVNDFQKGDIAEGYSVSREKKESFPLTVTSAQKNPTAFYLCASTPGTSDQTAFFGQGTRLTVV.

Note on this clone: The observed sequence ends 3 residues before the CDR3 terminus, with the missing tail filled in from the germline J gene. The V and J genes are TRBV2 and TRBJ2-1; 7 positions agree with TRBD1. This CDR3 region has 17 residues. CDR1 SNHLY and CDR2 FYNNEI come from the germline V gene. V dropped 2 bases and J dropped 0; count of bases not matched to a gene: 7. CDR3 DNA, as far as it was read: TGTGCCAGCAGTGAAACGGGCGCAGGGGGCTCCTACAATGAG. Amino acids: CASSETGAGGSYNE. The whole CDR3 sequence is CASSETGAGGSYNEQFF.

Note on this clone: The read stops 3 residues short of the end of the CDR3; the missing end is completed from the germline J gene. The chain combines TRBV5-4 with TRBJ2-3, with D possibly being TRBD1 (6 bases). Germline V gene data show CDR1 as SGHNT and CDR2 as YYREEE (reference sequence). V lost 0 bases and J lost 4, with 12 bases in between. The CDR3 totals 15 residues. The CDR3 bases that were read are TGTGCCAGCAGCTTGGAACAGGGACGACCAGATACG. Translation: CASSLEQGRPDT. The CDR3 in full is CASSLEQGRPDTQYF. Looking up the rest from reference TRBV5-4 and TRBJ2-3 gives the full variable domain: ETGVTQSPTHLIKTRGQQVTLRCSSQSGHNTVSWYQQALGQGPQFIFQYYREEENGRGNFPPRFSGLQFPNYSSELNVNALELDDSALYLCASSLEQGRPDTQYFGPGTRLTVL.

For this clone: The CDR3 extends 3 residues past the end of the read, so its final part is completed from the germline J gene. This sequence joins TRBV6-2 or TRBV6-3 and TRBJ2-5; 7 positions match TRBD2. Trimming at V came to 6 bases and at J to 4 bases, leaving 8 bases not matched to a gene. CDR1 and CDR2 (germline): MNHEY, SVGEGT. The CDR3 extends over 14 amino acids. CDR3 region: CASRVAGGRETQYF. The covered CDR3 bases are TGTGCCAGCAGAGTAGCCGGGGGGAGAGAGACC.

As for this clone: The DNA ends 3 residues before the CDR3 does, and the rest of the CDR3 is filled in from the germline J gene. The chain couples TRBV5-1 to TRBJ2-3; D is ambiguous. The V gene lost 0 bases and the J gene lost 3 bases, with 5 bases spanning the gap. This CDR3 contains 13 residues. From germline, CDR1 is SGHRS and CDR2 YFSETQ. CDR3 sequence reads: CASSLEGTDTQYF. CDR3 DNA, as far as it was read: TGCGCCAGCAGCTTGGAGGGTACAGATACG.

A word on this clone: Coverage ceases 3 residues before the CDR3 finishes, and the germline J gene fills in the end. This sequence joins TRBV2 and TRBJ1-2, with a weak D call TRBD1 (6 bases). The germline V gene has CDR1 SNHLY and CDR2 FYNNEI. The CDR3 totals 13 residues. Partial CDR3 DNA: TGTGCCAGCAGTGGCAGGGGCTCGGGGGGC. As protein: CASSGRGSGG. The whole CDR3 is CASSGRGSGGYTF.

Comments on this clone: The CDR3 extends 3 residues past the end of the read, so its final part is completed from the germline J gene. The rearrangement joins TRBV6-4 to TRBJ1-2; 9 positions match TRBD1. Germline V gene sequence: CDR1 MRHNA, CDR2 SNTAGT. The CDR3 totals 15 residues. CDR3 loop: CASTLTPGQGRGYTF. CDR3 bases read: TGTGCCAGCACTTTGACACCGGGACAGGGAAGGGGC.

As to this clone: Sequencing ends 3 residues short of the CDR3 end; the germline J gene provides the rest. The chain couples TRBV20-1 to TRBJ1-1; D gene ambiguous. Per germline, CDR1 DFQATT and CDR2 SNEGSKA (reference sequence). The CDR3 loop spans 15 amino acids. Trimming removed 5 bases at V and 7 bases at J, with 23 bases between. CDR3 DNA (partial): TGCAGTGCTTCAATTTTTGGGCCGTTGGTCGGTGAA. It specifies CSASIFGPLVGE. The entire CDR3 sequence reads CSASIFGPLVGEAFF.

In the case of this clone: One end of the junction varies from germline; a read error may be responsible. The read comes to an end 3 residues before the CDR3 does, leaving the germline J gene to fill in the end. This chain uses TRBV5-1 with TRBJ2-1, with 11 nucleotides matching TRBD2. Germline V gene data show CDR1 as SGHRS and CDR2 as YFSETQ. There are 14 residues in the CDR3. The sequenced part of the CDR3 DNA is TGCGCCAGCACCTTGACTAGCGGGATTAATGAG. It yields the protein CASTLTSGINE. The whole CDR3 sequence is CASTLTSGINEQFF. Full variable domain (remainder filled in from reference TRBV5-1 and TRBJ2-1): KAGVTQTPRYLIKTRGQQVTLSCSPISGHRSVSWYQQTPGQGLQFLFEYFSETQRNKGNFPGRFSGRQFSNSRSEMNVSTLELGDSALYLCASTLTSGINEQFFGPGTRLTVL.

To note about this clone: Read coverage stops 3 residues before the CDR3 terminus; the germline J gene supplies the remainder. The chain carries TRBV7-6 and TRBJ2-1; TRBD2 aligns across 12 bases. CDR1 is SGHVS, CDR2 FNYEAQ, per germline. Trimming took 1 base from V and 6 from J; bases not matched to a gene: 4. The CDR3 contains 16 residues. The CDR3 loop reads CASSLGLAGVGNEQFF. Partial CDR3 DNA: TGTGCCAGCAGCTTAGGACTAGCGGGAGTAGGCAATGAG.

A word on this clone: The CDR3 end falls 3 residues outside the read, so it is completed with the germline J gene. V gene TRBV6-1 combines with J gene TRBJ1-2; D remains unclear. The V gene lost 1 base and the J gene lost 1 base, with 4 bases spanning the gap. This CDR3 has 13 residues. Germline values: CDR1 MNHNS, CDR2 SASEGT. CDR3 DNA, as far as it was read: TGTGCCAGCAGTGAAGGCGGTAACTATGGC. It translates to CASSEGGNYG. The CDR3, in full, reads CASSEGGNYGYTF.

Concerning this clone itself: One junction end does not reproduce the germline sequence, and a read error may be involved. The CDR3 loop reads CSSSLTSGRVHEQFF. The covered CDR3 bases are TGTTCCAGCAGCCTCACTAGCGGGAGGGTCCATGAG. This chain uses TRBV7-9 with TRBJ2-1, with 13 bases identical to TRBD2. Sequencing ends 3 residues short of the CDR3 end; the germline J gene provides the rest. The germline V gene encodes CDR1 SEHNR and CDR2 FQNEAQ (reference sequence). The CDR3 totals 15 residues.